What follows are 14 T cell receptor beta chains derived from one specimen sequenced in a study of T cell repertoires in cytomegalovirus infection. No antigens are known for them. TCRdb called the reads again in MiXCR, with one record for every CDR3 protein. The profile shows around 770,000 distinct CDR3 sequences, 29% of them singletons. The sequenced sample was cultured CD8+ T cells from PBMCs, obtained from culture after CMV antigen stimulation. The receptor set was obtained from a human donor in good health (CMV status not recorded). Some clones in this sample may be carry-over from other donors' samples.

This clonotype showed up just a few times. In DNA form, the CDR3 reads TGCGCCAGCAGCCAAGGTAGCTTCTACAATGAGCAGTTCTTC. This encodes CASSQGSFYNEQFF. The rearrangement joins TRBV4-1 to TRBJ2-1; D ambiguous. Trimming cost V 1 base and J 3 bases, with 7 bases left between them. The CDR3 extends over 14 amino acids. Germline V gene sequence: CDR1 MGHRA, CDR2 YSYEKL.

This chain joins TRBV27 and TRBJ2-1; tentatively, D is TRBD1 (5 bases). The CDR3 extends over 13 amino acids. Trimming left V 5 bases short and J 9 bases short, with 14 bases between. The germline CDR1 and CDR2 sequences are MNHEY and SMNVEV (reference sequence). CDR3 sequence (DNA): TGTGCCAGCAGTGGGGCAGGGTACCTTGAGCAGTTCTTC. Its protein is CASSGAGYLEQFF.

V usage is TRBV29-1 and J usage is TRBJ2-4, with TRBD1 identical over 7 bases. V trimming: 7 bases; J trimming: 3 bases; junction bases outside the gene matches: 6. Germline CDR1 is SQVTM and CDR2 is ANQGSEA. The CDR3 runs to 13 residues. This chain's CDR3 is CSARQGDKNIQYF. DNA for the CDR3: TGCAGCGCTCGACAGGGAGACAAAAACATTCAGTACTTC. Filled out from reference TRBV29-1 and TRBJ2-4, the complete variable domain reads SAVISQKPSRDICQRGTSLTIQCQVDSQVTMMFWYRQQPGQSLTLIATANQGSEATYESGFVIDKFPISRPNLTFSTLTVSNMSPEDSSIYLCSARQGDKNIQYFGAGTRLSVL.

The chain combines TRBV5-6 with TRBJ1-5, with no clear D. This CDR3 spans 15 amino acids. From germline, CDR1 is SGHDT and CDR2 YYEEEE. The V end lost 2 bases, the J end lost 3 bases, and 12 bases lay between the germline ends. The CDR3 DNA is TGTGCCAGCAGCTTTCAGTGGTCGAACAATCAGCCCCAGCATTTT. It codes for CASSFQWSNNQPQHF.

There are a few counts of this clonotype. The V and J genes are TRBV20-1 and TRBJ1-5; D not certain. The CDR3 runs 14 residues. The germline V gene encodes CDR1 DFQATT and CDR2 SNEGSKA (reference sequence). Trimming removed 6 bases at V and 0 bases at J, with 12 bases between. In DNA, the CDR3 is TGCAGTGCCAAACAACTCAATAGCAATCAGCCCCAGCATTTT. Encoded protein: CSAKQLNSNQPQHF.

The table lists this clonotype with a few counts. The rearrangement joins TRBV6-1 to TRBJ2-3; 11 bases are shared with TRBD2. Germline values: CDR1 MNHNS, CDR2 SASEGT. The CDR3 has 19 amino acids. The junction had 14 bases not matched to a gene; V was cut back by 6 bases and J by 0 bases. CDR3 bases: TGTGCCAGCAGCGGATTAACCATCCTAGCGGGGGGCAGCACAGATACGCAGTATTTT. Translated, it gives CASSGLTILAGGSTDTQYF.

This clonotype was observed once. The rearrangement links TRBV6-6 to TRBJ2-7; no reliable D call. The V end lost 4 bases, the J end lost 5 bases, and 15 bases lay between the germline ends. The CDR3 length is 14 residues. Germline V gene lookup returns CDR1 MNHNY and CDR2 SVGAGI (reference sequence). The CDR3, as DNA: TGTGCCAGCAGTTTACTCGAGACCTGGAACGAGCAGTACTTC. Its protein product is CASSLLETWNEQYF.

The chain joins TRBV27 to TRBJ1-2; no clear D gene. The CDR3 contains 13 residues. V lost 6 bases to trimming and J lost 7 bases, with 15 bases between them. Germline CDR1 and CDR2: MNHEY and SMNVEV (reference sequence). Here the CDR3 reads CASRTGPGGGYTF. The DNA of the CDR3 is TGTGCCAGCAGGACCGGGCCTGGAGGTGGCTACACCTTC.

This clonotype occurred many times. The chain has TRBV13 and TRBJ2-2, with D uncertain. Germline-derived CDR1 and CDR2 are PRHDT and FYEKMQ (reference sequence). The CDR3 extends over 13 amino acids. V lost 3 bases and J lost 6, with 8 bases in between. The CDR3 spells CASSLRRAGELFF. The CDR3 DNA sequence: TGTGCCAGCAGCTTGAGACGGGCCGGGGAGCTGTTTTTT.

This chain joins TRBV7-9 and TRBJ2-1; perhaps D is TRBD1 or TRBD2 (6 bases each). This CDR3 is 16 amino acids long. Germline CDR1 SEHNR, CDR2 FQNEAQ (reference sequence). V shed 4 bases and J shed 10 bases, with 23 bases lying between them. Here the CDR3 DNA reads TGTGCCAGCAGCTCAAGGGCGCGAGGGGGGCCCAAAGAGCAGTTCTTC. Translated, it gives CASSSRARGGPKEQFF.

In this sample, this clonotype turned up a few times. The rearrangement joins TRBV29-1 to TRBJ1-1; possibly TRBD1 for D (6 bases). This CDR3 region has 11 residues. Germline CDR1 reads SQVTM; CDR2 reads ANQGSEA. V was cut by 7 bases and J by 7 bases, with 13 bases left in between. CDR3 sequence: CSGGARNEAFF. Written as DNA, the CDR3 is TGCAGCGGGGGGGCGAGAAATGAAGCTTTCTTT.

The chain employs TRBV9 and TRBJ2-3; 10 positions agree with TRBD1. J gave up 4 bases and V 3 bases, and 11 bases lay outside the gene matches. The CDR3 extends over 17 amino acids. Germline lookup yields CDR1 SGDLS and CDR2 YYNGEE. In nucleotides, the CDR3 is TGTGCCAGCAGCGCCCCTTACCGGGACAGGGGTGCAGATACGCAGTATTTT. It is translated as CASSAPYRDRGADTQYF.

This CDR3 reads CSAAHRETPYEQYF. In nucleotides, the CDR3 is TGCAGTGCGGCCCACAGGGAGACCCCATACGAGCAGTACTTC. The gene calls are TRBV20-1 and TRBJ2-7; D is perhaps TRBD1 (6 bases). Germline V lookup: CDR1 DFQATT, CDR2 SNEGSKA (reference sequence). V was cut by 6 bases and J by 4 bases, with 19 bases left in between. The CDR3 sequence is 14 residues long.

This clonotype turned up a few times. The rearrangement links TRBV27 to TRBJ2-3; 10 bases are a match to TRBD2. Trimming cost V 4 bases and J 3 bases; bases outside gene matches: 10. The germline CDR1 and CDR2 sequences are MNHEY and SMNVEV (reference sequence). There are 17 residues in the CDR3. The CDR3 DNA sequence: TGTGCCAGCAGTTCAGCCCTAGCGGGGGAGCAGACAGATACGCAGTATTTT. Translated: CASSSALAGEQTDTQYF.